This TCR beta chain was identified during a study of T cells after yellow fever vaccination. TCRdb reprocessed the 5' RACE reads via MiXCR and lists one record per CDR3 protein. The sample includes 200,000 to 250,000 distinct CDR3 sequences, 2.5% to 3.5% of them seen just once. Trimming took 6 bases from V and 5 from J; bases not matched to a gene: 16. The germline CDR1 and CDR2 sequences are ENHRY and SYGVKD. The CDR3 length is 19 residues. At least ten counts were recorded for this clonotype. The receptor comes from a man younger than 30 who received the YFV17D yellow fever vaccine. This chain links TRBV10-3 with TRBJ2-3; 14 bases map to TRBD2. This specimen was CD4+ T cells sorted from PBMCs, taken 10 days after the yellow fever booster vaccination. CDR3 in DNA: TGTGCCATCAGGCCGGGACTAGCGGGGGTATCATCGGTCGAAGATACGCAGTATTTT. Protein product: CAIRPGLAGVSSVEDTQYF.